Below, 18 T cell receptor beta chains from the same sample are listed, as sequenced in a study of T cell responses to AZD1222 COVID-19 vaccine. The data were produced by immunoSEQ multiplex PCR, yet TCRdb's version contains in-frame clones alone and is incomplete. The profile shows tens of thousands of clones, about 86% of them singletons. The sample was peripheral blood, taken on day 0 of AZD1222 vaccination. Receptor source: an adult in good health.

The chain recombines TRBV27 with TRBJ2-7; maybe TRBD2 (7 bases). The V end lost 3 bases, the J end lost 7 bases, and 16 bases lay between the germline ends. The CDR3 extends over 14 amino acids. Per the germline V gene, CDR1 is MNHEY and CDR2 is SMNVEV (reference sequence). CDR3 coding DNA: TGTGCCAGCAGTTTCTGGGGGGGGGCGCGGGAGCAGTACTTC. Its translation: CASSFWGGAREQYF.

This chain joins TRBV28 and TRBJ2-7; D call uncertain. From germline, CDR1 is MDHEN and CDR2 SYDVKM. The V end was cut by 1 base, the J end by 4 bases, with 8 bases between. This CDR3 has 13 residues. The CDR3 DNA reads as TGTGCCAGCAGTTTATTGCTTATGTACGAGCAGTACTTC. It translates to CASSLLLMYEQYF.

The DNA of the CDR3 is TGTGCCAGCAGCATCTTGGTTAATGGGGTTTACAATGAGCAGTTCTTC. This codes for CASSILVNGVYNEQFF. The rearrangement uses TRBV14 and TRBJ2-1, with D uncertain. Germline values: CDR1 SGHDN, CDR2 FVKESK. Trimming took off 5 bases at V and 4 bases at J, with 18 bases between the two ends. This CDR3 is 16 amino acids long.

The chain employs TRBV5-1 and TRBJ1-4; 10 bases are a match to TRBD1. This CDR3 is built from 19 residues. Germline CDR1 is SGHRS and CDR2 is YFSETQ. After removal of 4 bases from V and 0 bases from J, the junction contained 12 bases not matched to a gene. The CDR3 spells CASSGGTGDYLATNEKLFF. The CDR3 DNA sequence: TGCGCCAGCAGCGGCGGGACAGGGGACTACCTTGCAACTAATGAAAAACTGTTTTTT.

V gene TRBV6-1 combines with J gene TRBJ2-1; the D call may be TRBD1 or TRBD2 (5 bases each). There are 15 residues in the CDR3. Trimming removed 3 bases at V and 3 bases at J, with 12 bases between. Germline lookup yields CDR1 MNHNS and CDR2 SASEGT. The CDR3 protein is CASSDPGTIYNEQFF. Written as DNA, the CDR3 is TGTGCCAGCAGTGACCCAGGGACCATCTACAATGAGCAGTTCTTC.

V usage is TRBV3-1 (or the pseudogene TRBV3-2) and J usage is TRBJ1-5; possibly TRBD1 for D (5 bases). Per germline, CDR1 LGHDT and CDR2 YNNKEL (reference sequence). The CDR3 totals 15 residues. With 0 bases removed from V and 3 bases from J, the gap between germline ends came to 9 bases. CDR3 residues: CASSQDTGPNQPQHF. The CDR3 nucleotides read TGTGCCAGCAGCCAAGATACAGGCCCCAATCAGCCCCAGCATTTT.

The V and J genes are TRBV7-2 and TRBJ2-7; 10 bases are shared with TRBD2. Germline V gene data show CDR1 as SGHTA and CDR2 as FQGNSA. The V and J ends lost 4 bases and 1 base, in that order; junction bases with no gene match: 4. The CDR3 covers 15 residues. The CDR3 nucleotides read TGTGCCAGCAGCTCTGTGGGACTAGCGTCCTACGAGCAGTACTTC. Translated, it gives CASSSVGLASYEQYF.

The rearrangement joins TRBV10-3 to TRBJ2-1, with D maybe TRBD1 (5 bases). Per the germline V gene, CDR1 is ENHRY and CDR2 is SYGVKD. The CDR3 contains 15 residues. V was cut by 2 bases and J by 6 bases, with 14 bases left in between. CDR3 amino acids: CAISEGASLGNEQFF. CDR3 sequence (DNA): TGTGCCATCAGTGAGGGGGCCTCCCTGGGCAATGAGCAGTTCTTC.

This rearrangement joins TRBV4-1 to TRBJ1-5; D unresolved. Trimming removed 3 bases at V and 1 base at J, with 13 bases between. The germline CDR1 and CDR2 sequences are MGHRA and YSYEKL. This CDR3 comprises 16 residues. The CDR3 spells CASSQDHSFSNQPQHF. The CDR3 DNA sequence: TGCGCCAGCAGCCAGGATCACAGCTTCAGCAATCAGCCCCAGCATTTT.

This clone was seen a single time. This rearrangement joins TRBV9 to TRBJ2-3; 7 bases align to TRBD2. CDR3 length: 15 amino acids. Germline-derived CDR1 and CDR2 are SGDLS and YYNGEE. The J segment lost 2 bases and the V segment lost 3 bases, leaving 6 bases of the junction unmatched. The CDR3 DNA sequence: TGTGCCAGCAGCGAGCCGGGACTAAACACAGATACGCAGTATTTT. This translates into CASSEPGLNTDTQYF.

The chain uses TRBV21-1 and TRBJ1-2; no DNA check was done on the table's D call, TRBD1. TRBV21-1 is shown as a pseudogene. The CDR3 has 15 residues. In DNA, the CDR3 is TGTGCCAGCAGCCCAACAAGGGTAGGGGTTTCGGGCTACACCTTC. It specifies CASSPTRVGVSGYTF.

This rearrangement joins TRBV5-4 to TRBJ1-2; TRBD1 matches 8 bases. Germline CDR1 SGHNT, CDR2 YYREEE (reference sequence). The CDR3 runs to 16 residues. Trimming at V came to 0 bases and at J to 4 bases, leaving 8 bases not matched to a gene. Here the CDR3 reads CASSLVGTGWSYGYTF. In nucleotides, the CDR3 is TGTGCCAGCAGCTTGGTGGGGACAGGATGGAGCTATGGCTACACCTTC.

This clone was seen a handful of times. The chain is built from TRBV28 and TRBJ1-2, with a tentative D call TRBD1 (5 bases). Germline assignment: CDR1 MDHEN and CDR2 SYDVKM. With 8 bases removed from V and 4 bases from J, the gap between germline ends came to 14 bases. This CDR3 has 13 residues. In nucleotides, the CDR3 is TGTGCCAGCTTATCAGGGAACCTCTATGGCTACACCTTC. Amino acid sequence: CASLSGNLYGYTF.

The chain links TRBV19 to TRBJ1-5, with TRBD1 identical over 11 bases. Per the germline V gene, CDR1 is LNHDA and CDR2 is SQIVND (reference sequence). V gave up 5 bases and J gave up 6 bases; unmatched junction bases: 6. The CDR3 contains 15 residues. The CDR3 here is CASSDGQGAGQPQHF. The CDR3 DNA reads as TGTGCCAGTAGTGATGGACAGGGGGCCGGTCAGCCCCAGCATTTT.

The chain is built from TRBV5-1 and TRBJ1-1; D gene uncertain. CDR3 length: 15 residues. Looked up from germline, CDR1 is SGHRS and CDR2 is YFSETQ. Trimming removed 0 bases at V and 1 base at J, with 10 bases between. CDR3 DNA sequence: TGCGCCAGCAGCTTGGTGCAGGCGGCGAACACTGAAGCTTTCTTT. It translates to CASSLVQAANTEAFF.

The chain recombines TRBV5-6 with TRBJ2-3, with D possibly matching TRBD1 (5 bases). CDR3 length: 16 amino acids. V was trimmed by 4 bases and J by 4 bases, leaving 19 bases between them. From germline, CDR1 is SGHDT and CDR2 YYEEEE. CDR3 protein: CASSLLEIGVPDTQYF. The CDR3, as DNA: TGTGCCAGCAGCCTTCTCGAGATAGGGGTCCCAGATACGCAGTATTTT.

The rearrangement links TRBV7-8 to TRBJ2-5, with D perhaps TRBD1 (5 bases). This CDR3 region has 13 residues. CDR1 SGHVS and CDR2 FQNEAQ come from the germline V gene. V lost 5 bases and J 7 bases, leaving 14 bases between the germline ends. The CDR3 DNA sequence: TGTGCCAGCAGCCCGCAGTCTAGGGGGACCCAGTACTTC. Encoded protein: CASSPQSRGTQYF.

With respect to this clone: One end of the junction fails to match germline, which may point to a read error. The DNA of the CDR3 is TGTGCCAGTAGTATTCGGACCAGAAATCAACACTTC. Protein sequence: CASSIRTRNQHF. The rearrangement joins TRBV19 to TRBJ2-7; D uncertain. The CDR3 loop spans 12 amino acids. CDR1 is LNHDA, CDR2 SQIVND, per germline (reference sequence).